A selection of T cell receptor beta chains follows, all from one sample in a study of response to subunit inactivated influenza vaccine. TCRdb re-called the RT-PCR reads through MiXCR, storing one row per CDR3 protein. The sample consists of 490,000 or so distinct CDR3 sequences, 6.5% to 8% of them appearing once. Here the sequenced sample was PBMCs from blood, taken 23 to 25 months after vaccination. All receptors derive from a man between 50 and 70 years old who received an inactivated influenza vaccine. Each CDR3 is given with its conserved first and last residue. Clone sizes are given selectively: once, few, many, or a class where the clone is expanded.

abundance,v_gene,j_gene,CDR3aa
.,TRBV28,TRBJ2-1,CASSLWTSGIKNEQFF
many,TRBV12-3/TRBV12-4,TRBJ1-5,CASSRAGVSNQPQHF
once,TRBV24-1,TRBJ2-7,CATMVEGQGTYEQYF
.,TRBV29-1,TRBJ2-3,CSAGRDRGSTDTQYF
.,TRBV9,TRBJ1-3,CASSITGGSGNTIYF
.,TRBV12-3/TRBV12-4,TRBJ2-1,CASTGTGGPYNEQFF
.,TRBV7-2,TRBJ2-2,CASSRVRVAGELFF
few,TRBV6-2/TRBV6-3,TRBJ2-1,CASSRGLASGEQFF
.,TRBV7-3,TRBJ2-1,CASSPGMGGSEQFF
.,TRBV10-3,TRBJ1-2,CASWETSNYGYTF
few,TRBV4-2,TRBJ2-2,CASSQTTGINTGELFF
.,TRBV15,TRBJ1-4,CATKGPINEKLFF
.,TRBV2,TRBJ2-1,CASRVSGGLYNEQFF
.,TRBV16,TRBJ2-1,CASSQRDRGGSWFF
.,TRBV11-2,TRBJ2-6,CASSPVVRRGANVLTF
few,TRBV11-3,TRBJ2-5,CASSARGQSLETQYF
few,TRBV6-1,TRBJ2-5,CASSAGTSFPETQYF
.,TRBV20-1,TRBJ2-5,CSARGYGGRTQYF
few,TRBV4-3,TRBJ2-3,CASSQKRRDTQYF
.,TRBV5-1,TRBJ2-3,CASSPGLAGITDTQYF
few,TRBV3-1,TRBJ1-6,CASSQGGSSYNSPLHF
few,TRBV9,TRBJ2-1,CASSVATEGEQFF
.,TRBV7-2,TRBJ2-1,CASSGLGRNEQFF
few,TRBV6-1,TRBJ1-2,CASSRDRGGTNYGYTF
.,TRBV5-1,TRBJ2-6,CASSLTSGSGANVLTF
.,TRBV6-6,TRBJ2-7,CASSNSWGYEQYF
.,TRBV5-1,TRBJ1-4,CASSPGQDRFRGNEKLFF
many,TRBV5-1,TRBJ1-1,CASSRSGGTEAFF
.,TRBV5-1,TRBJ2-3,CASSLRGHSTDTQYF
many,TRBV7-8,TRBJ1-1,CASSLVPGLNTEAFF
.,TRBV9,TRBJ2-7,CASSLGGGLAVYEQYF
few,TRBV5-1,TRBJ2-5,CASSSSPQGSSGETQYF
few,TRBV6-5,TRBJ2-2,CASSYVSGSTGELFF
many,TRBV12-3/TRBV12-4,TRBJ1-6,CASRPTGKGNSPLHF
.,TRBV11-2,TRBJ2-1,CASSLGPDAPVEQFF
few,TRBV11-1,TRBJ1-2,CASSFWDRENRGYTF
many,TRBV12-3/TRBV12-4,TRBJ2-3,CASSLNRDTQYF
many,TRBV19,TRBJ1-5,CASLPRGGAGIQPQHF